In this sample, the clone carrying this T cell receptor (beta chain) turned up a few times. This entry comes from a study of cytomegalovirus exposure and HLA in healthy donors. PCR involved 60 Vbeta and 13 Jbeta primers. Produced via immunoSEQ multiplex PCR; TCRdb's table is partial and in-frame only. The sample records under 100,000 clones, roughly 78% being singletons. Input material: PBMCs. The origin of this receptor is a man younger than 40 in good health and CMV-seronegative.

The CDR3 is CASSLSGNNEQFF. For the CDR3, the DNA is TGTGCCAGCAGCTTAAGCGGTAACAATGAGCAGTTCTTC. The V gene is TRBV7-3, the J gene TRBJ2-1; D uncertain. Looked up from germline, CDR1 is SGHTA and CDR2 is FQGTGA. The CDR3 runs 13 residues. With 1 base removed from V and 5 bases from J, the gap between germline ends came to 6 bases.